These 22 T cell receptor beta chains were sequenced from one sample in a study of a mutant IDH1 vaccine in newly diagnosed glioma. The antigens for these receptors are not known. Method: immunoSEQ multiplex PCR; TCRdb's copy keeps in-frame clones and lacks some. The table has roughly 70,000 clones, approximately 87% seen once. Time point given: week 23, last vaccination. Doses of 300 ug of mutant IDH1 20-mer peptide were given with topical imiquimod. Specimen: PBMCs, collected from a glioma patient whose treatment included an IDH1 peptide vaccine. These receptors came from a young man with glioma.

The J gene is TRBJ1-4, the V gene TRBV6-5; TRBD1 matches 9 bases. V was clipped by 6 bases and J by 5 bases; unmatched bases: 7. Germline loops: CDR1 MNHEY, CDR2 SVGAGI. The CDR3 has 15 residues. CDR3 bases: TGTGCCAGCAGCCGGAACAGGGGGCTAAATGAAAAACTGTTTTTT. It yields the protein CASSRNRGLNEKLFF.

This rearrangement joins TRBV5-5 to TRBJ2-1, with 7 bases aligning to TRBD1. The germline V gene encodes CDR1 SGHKS and CDR2 YYEKEE (reference sequence). The length of the CDR3 is 12 residues. V shed 4 bases and J 8 bases; nucleotides not matched to a gene: 3. The CDR3 sequence is CASSRQGDEQFF. The CDR3 nucleotides are TGTGCCAGCAGCAGACAGGGTGATGAGCAGTTCTTC.

The J gene is TRBJ1-4, the V gene TRBV7-4; 7 bases are shared with TRBD1. The germline V gene has CDR1 SGHVT and CDR2 SQSDAQ. V dropped 5 bases and J dropped 3; count of bases not matched to a gene: 6. The CDR3 is 15 amino acids. CDR3 in amino acids: CASSPGGRPNEKLFF. CDR3 in DNA: TGTGCCAGCAGCCCAGGGGGGCGGCCTAATGAAAAACTGTTTTTT.

The genes are TRBV28 and TRBJ1-3; 8 nucleotides agree with TRBD1. J lost 4 bases, V lost 5 bases, and 7 bases had no gene match. Germline values: CDR1 MDHEN, CDR2 SYDVKM. This CDR3 is built from 15 residues. The CDR3 is CASSRRQGNGNTIYF. In DNA form, the CDR3 reads TGTGCCAGCAGTCGTCGACAGGGGAACGGAAACACCATATATTTT.

This chain uses TRBV4-2 with TRBJ1-1, with 7 bases lining up with TRBD1. Germline V lookup: CDR1 LGHNA, CDR2 YNFKEQ. CDR3 length equals 18 residues. Trimming removed 4 bases from V and 6 bases from J; junction bases left unmatched: 20. The CDR3 DNA reads TGTGCCAGCAGCCCCAGTCCCGGGACAGAGTCTACAAGGGCTGAAGCTTTCTTT. It translates to CASSPSPGTESTRAEAFF.

This chain connects TRBV11-2 to TRBJ2-1, with D tentatively TRBD2 (5 bases). V was pared by 6 bases and J by 9 bases, with 18 bases between. Germline V lookup: CDR1 SGHAT, CDR2 FQNNGV. This CDR3 region has 14 residues. The CDR3 DNA follows: TGTGCCAGCAGTCCCAGCGGTGGTTTTGGTGAGCAGTTCTTC. The encoded protein is CASSPSGGFGEQFF.

The chain couples TRBV27 to TRBJ1-1, with D uncertain. There are 15 residues in the CDR3. Trimming took off 5 bases at V and 4 bases at J, with 17 bases between the two ends. Germline-derived CDR1 and CDR2 are MNHEY and SMNVEV (reference sequence). The CDR3 sequence is CASSPHRGEGTEAFF. For the CDR3, the DNA is TGTGCCAGCAGTCCCCATCGCGGGGAGGGCACTGAAGCTTTCTTT.

This rearrangement joins TRBV4-1 to TRBJ1-2; weak D call: TRBD1 (6 bases). V lost 0 bases, J lost 4 bases, and 12 bases lay in between. Germline V gene data show CDR1 as MGHRA and CDR2 as YSYEKL. The CDR3 contains 15 residues. This CDR3 is CASSQDQGGIYGYTF. CDR3 sequence (DNA): TGCGCCAGCAGCCAAGATCAAGGGGGGATCTATGGCTACACCTTC.

The chain joins TRBV4-3 to TRBJ1-1; TRBD1 aligns across 9 bases. The germline V gene has CDR1 LGHNA and CDR2 YSLEER. The CDR3 sequence is 16 residues long. J lost 5 bases, V lost 0 bases, and 7 bases had no gene match. CDR3 residues: CASSQDTGGYYTEAFF. In DNA form, the CDR3 reads TGCGCCAGCAGCCAAGATACAGGGGGCTATTATACTGAAGCTTTCTTT.

The table lists this clone with a count of one. This sequence joins TRBV5-4 and TRBJ1-3; D unresolved. V gave up 1 base and J gave up 2 bases, with 10 bases separating them. This CDR3 comprises 15 residues. Germline CDR1 and CDR2: SGHNT and YYREEE (reference sequence). The CDR3 loop reads CASSLPGQPGNTIYF. The DNA for the CDR3 is TGTGCCAGCAGCTTGCCGGGTCAACCTGGAAACACCATATATTTT.

The J gene is TRBJ1-4, the V gene TRBV4-3, with unresolved D. The CDR3 spans 14 residues. CDR1 is LGHNA, CDR2 YSLEER, per germline. Trimming stripped 7 bases from V and 4 bases from J, with 13 bases between. CDR3 sequence (DNA): TGCGCCAGCACCCCCCAGGCTGGTAATGAAAAACTGTTTTTT. Residues: CASTPQAGNEKLFF.

The chain is built from TRBV4-1 and TRBJ2-7, with TRBD2 matching over 14 bases. V shed 4 bases, J shed 0 bases, and the junction held 2 bases outside the gene matches. Germline-derived CDR1 and CDR2 are MGHRA and YSYEKL. The CDR3 runs 16 residues. The CDR3 reads CASSRGTSGGSYEQYF. The DNA for the CDR3 is TGCGCCAGCAGCCGAGGGACTAGCGGGGGCTCCTACGAGCAGTACTTC.

The chain links TRBV7-3 to TRBJ1-1; a weak D match, TRBD1 (6 bases). CDR3 size: 16 residues. The germline V gene has CDR1 SGHTA and CDR2 FQGTGA. Trimming cost V 3 bases and J 1 base, with 15 bases left between them. The CDR3 DNA is TGTGCCAGCAGCTTTAAGAGAGGAGGGGGGAACACTGAAGCTTTCTTT. The encoded protein is CASSFKRGGGNTEAFF.

The chain combines TRBV11-2 with TRBJ1-1; no clear D gene. The germline gives CDR1 SGHAT, CDR2 FQNNGV. This CDR3 contains 15 residues. The V end was cut by 5 bases, the J end by 1 base, with 14 bases between. CDR3 in amino acids: CASSPNPTRNTEAFF. CDR3 nucleotides: TGTGCCAGCAGCCCAAACCCTACCCGGAACACTGAAGCTTTCTTT. The entire variable domain, with the rest obtained from reference TRBV11-2 and TRBJ1-1, is as follows: EAGVAQSPRYKIIEKRQSVAFWCNPISGHATLYWYQQILGQGPKLLIQFQNNGVVDDSQLPKDRFSAERLKGVDSTLKIQPAKLEDSAVYLCASSPNPTRNTEAFFGQGTRLTVV.

The chain has TRBV6-5 and TRBJ2-3; D is possibly TRBD2 (5 bases). Looked up from germline, CDR1 is MNHEY and CDR2 is SVGAGI. V was shortened by 6 bases and J by 6 bases, with 7 bases between the two germline ends. The CDR3 is 11 residues long. The CDR3 is CASSLADTQYF. CDR3 in DNA: TGTGCCAGCAGCTTAGCGGATACGCAGTATTTT.

Remarks on this clone: Distinct nucleotide sequences in the sample also encode this CDR3. The chain links TRBV19 to TRBJ2-3, with 8 nucleotides matching TRBD2. The junction had 2 bases not matched to a gene; V was cut back by 2 bases and J by 1 base. The CDR3 runs 15 residues. Germline CDR1 is LNHDA and CDR2 is SQIVND (reference sequence). CDR3 bases: TGTGCCAGTAGTATACGGCGGGGGGGCACAGATACGCAGTATTTT. Its translation: CASSIRRGGTDTQYF.

J is TRBJ1-6 and V is TRBV19, with a possible D match to TRBD1 (6 bases). This CDR3 comprises 14 residues. V shed 5 bases and J shed 7 bases, with 12 bases lying between them. Germline V gives CDR1 LNHDA, CDR2 SQIVND (reference sequence). The CDR3 DNA reads TGTGCCAGTAGTCCGGACAGTAGGAATTCACCCCTCCACTTT. This gives the protein CASSPDSRNSPLHF.

The chain has TRBV6-5 and TRBJ1-5; D is uncertain. The V end lost 6 bases, the J end lost 0 bases, and 12 bases lay between the germline ends. The CDR3 loop spans 15 amino acids. The germline gives CDR1 MNHEY, CDR2 SVGAGI. CDR3 residues: CASSLGLNSNQPQHF. The CDR3 region has the DNA TGTGCCAGCAGCCTAGGACTTAATAGCAATCAGCCCCAGCATTTT.

The chain has TRBV13 and TRBJ2-7, with a tentative D call TRBD1 (6 bases). The CDR3 is 16 amino acids. Germline values: CDR1 PRHDT, CDR2 FYEKMQ (reference sequence). V lost 5 bases, J lost 1 base, and 18 bases lay in between. In DNA, the CDR3 is TGTGCCAGCAGCCGTAACAGGGCCATCTTTTCCTACGAGCAGTACTTC. Protein: CASSRNRAIFSYEQYF.

This chain links TRBV18 with TRBJ1-2; 7 bases match TRBD1. V lost 6 bases and J lost 4; bases outside the gene matches: 11. CDR3 size: 15 residues. Germline CDR1 KGHSH, CDR2 LQKENI. This chain's CDR3 is CASSRTGRILYGYTF. The CDR3 DNA is TGTGCCAGCTCCCGGACAGGAAGGATCCTCTATGGCTACACCTTC.

This rearrangement joins TRBV27 to TRBJ1-4; D is unclear. This CDR3 contains 14 residues. CDR1 and CDR2 from the germline V gene are MNHEY and SMNVEV (reference sequence). Trimming left V 8 bases short and J 8 bases short, with 18 bases between. The CDR3 spells CASGWATSGEKLFF. CDR3 DNA: TGTGCCAGCGGTTGGGCCACCAGCGGGGAAAAACTGTTTTTT.

The rearrangement joins TRBV4-3 to TRBJ1-2, with 10 bases lining up with TRBD1. The trim removed 3 bases at V and 10 bases at J, leaving 11 bases unmatched. Germline V gene data show CDR1 as LGHNA and CDR2 as YSLEER. CDR3 size: 15 residues. The CDR3 protein is CASSQALGQGFNYTF. CDR3 bases: TGCGCCAGCAGCCAGGCCTTGGGACAGGGGTTTAACTACACCTTC.